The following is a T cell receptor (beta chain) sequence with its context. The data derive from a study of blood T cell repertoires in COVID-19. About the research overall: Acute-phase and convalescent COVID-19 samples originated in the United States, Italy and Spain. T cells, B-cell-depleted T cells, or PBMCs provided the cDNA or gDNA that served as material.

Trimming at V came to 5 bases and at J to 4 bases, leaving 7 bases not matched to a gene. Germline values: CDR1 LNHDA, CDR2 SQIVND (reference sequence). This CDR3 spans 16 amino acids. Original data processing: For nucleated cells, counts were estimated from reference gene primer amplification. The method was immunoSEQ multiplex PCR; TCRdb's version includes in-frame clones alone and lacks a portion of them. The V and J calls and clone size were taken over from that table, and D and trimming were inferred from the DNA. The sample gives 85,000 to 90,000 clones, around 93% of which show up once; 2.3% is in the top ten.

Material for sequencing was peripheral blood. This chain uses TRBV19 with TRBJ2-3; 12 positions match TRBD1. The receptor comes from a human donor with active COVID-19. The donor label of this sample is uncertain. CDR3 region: CASSGGTGGFSDTQYF. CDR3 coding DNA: TGTGCCAGTAGTGGAGGGACAGGGGGCTTTTCAGATACGCAGTATTTT.